This paragraph reports one T cell receptor beta chain. This entry belongs to a study of blood T cell repertoires in COVID-19. Study-wide background: Samples came from the United States, Italy and Spain, spanning acute and convalescent COVID-19.

Clones were read by immunoSEQ multiplex PCR, and TCRdb kept only the in-frame ones, dropping some. The sample lists about 52,000 clones, about 82% seen once, with roughly 24% in the top ten. Germline-derived CDR1 and CDR2 are LNHDA and SQIVND (reference sequence). After removal of 7 bases from V and 4 bases from J, the junction contained 5 bases not matched to a gene. There are 13 residues in the CDR3. This chain joins TRBV19 and TRBJ2-5; TRBD1 matches 8 bases. Source material: peripheral blood. The TCR originated in a woman older than 75 with acute or convalescent COVID-19. As DNA, the CDR3 is TGTGCCAGTACCCCAACAGGGGGAGAGACCCAGTACTTC. Translated: CASTPTGGETQYF.